A selection of T cell receptor beta chains follows, all from one sample in a study of CD8+CD57+ T cells in acquired aplastic anemia. TCRdb re-called the reads through MiXCR, storing one row per CDR3 protein. The profile shows about 180,000 distinct CDR3 sequences, 48% of them singletons. The material sequenced was sorted CD4+, CD8+, or CD8+CD57+ T cells (not recorded which) from PBMCs. The receptors come from a human donor with aplastic anemia. The CDR3 runs from the conserved cysteine through the conserved F or W. The D gene is left open where the match is weak. Where a row states a size, it is once, few, many or the class of an expanded clone; other rows omit it.

d_gene	v_gene	abundance	j_gene	len	CDR3aa	CDR3nt
TRBD1	TRBV15	few	TRBJ2-7	13	CATSSGTGYEQYF	TGTGCCACCAGCAGCGGGACAGGGTACGAGCAGTACTTC
.	TRBV7-9	.	TRBJ1-1	13	CASSRALNTEAFF	TGTGCCAGCAGCCGTGCCCTGAACACTGAAGCTTTCTTT
TRBD2	TRBV10-2	.	TRBJ2-5	15	CASSFDEVAGETQYF	TGCGCCAGCAGTTTCGATGAAGTAGCGGGTGAGACCCAGTACTTC
.	TRBV20-1	many	TRBJ2-2	14	CSATRYSSTGELFF	TGCAGTGCTACCCGCTACTCGAGCACCGGGGAGCTGTTTTTT
TRBD2	TRBV2	.	TRBJ2-1	15	CASSRTSGTYNEQFF	TGTGCCAGCAGTAGGACTAGCGGAACCTACAATGAGCAGTTCTTC
TRBD1	TRBV2	.	TRBJ2-7	13	CASHSVQQGEQYF	TGTGCCAGCCACTCAGTCCAACAGGGGGAGCAGTACTTC
.	TRBV2	once	TRBJ1-1	14	CASSGQPMNTEAFF	TGTGCCAGCAGTGGACAGCCCATGAACACTGAAGCTTTCTTT
TRBD1	TRBV27	.	TRBJ1-5	18	CASSLEYLGRGRTKPQHF	TGTGCCAGCAGTTTAGAGTACTTGGGCAGGGGGCGAACTAAGCCCCAGCATTTT
.	TRBV7-2	.	TRBJ2-7	12	CASSNYRDEQYF	TGTGCCAGCAGCAACTACAGGGACGAGCAGTACTTC
.	TRBV2	many	TRBJ1-5	15	CASSRRSDGNQPQHF	TGTGCCAGCAGCCGAAGATCGGACGGCAATCAGCCCCAGCATTTT
.	TRBV5-1	.	TRBJ2-1	15	CASSKTPTVYNEQFF	TGCGCCAGCAGCAAAACCCCGACAGTCTACAATGAGCAGTTCTTC
.	TRBV24-1	.	TRBJ2-4	14	CATSAGSLSNIQYF	TGTGCCACCAGTGCCGGGAGTCTTTCAAACATTCAGTACTTC
.	TRBV2	once	TRBJ1-3	14	CASSLAGIGNAIYF	TGTGCCAGCAGTTTAGCAGGGATCGGAAACGCCATATATTTT
TRBD2	TRBV11-2	.	TRBJ2-1	15	CASKVAGSSYNEQFF	TGTGCCAGCAAAGTAGCGGGGAGCTCCTACAATGAGCAGTTCTTC
.	TRBV2	once	TRBJ1-6	14	CASNRGGYNSPLHF	TGTGCCAGCAACCGAGGGGGATATAATTCACCCCTCCACTTT
.	TRBV7-2	many	TRBJ1-3	17	CASSLALWGLGGNTIYF	TGTGCCAGCAGCTTAGCGCTGTGGGGTCTCGGTGGAAACACCATATATTTT
TRBD1	TRBV20-1	.	TRBJ1-6	15	CSARVPGQGNSPLHF	TGCAGTGCTAGGGTACCGGGACAGGGGAATTCACCCCTCCACTTT
.	TRBV15	.	TRBJ2-7	15	CATSRDPQGVYEQYF	TGTGCCACCAGCAGAGATCCACAGGGAGTCTACGAGCAGTACTTC
TRBD2	TRBV12-3/TRBV12-4	.	TRBJ2-5	15	CASSLLAGAVETQYF	TGTGCCAGCAGTTTACTAGCGGGGGCTGTGGAGACCCAGTACTTC
.	TRBV15	.	TRBJ1-2	16	CATSRDMGQVQGGYTF	TGTGCCACCAGCAGAGATATGGGGCAGGTTCAAGGTGGCTACACCTTC
.	TRBV6-1	many	TRBJ1-6	14	CASSEGGNGSPLHF	TGTGCCAGCAGTGAGGGGGGGAATGGTTCACCCCTCCACTTT
.	TRBV5-1	many	TRBJ2-2	15	CASGHEWGNTGELFF	TGCGCCAGCGGCCATGAATGGGGAAACACCGGGGAGCTGTTTTTT
.	TRBV4-2	many	TRBJ2-3	14	CASSQVGSTDTQYF	TGTGCCAGCAGCCAAGTAGGGAGCACAGATACGCAGTATTTT
.	TRBV6-1	many	TRBJ2-7	15	CASSEIGVATYEQYF	TGTGCCAGCAGTGAAATAGGGGTCGCAACCTACGAGCAGTACTTC
.	TRBV4-2	.	TRBJ1-6	20	CASSPRPLAGIQNYNSPLHF	TGTGCCAGCAGCCCCCGACCGTTGGCAGGGATACAAAATTATAATTCACCCCTCCACTTT
.	TRBV2	few	TRBJ2-1	14	CATLTGRSDNEQFF	TGTGCCACCCTAACAGGGAGGTCAGACAATGAGCAGTTCTTC
.	TRBV2	.	TRBJ2-5	15	CASRATWARSETQYF	TGTGCCAGCAGGGCTACATGGGCCCGAAGCGAGACCCAGTACTTC
TRBD1	TRBV10-3	.	TRBJ1-2	15	CAISRKGQGAGGYTF	TGTGCCATCAGCCGGAAGGGACAGGGGGCGGGAGGCTACACCTTC
.	TRBV20-1	.	TRBJ2-7	15	CSARDPQFEYYEQYF	TGCAGTGCTAGAGATCCGCAGTTTGAATACTACGAGCAGTACTTC
.	TRBV6-5	.	TRBJ1-6	12	CASSYWQGTLHF	TGTGCCAGCAGTTACTGGCAAGGAACCCTCCACTTT
.	TRBV12-3/TRBV12-4	many	TRBJ1-5	14	CASSPGGGNQPQHF	TGTGCCAGCAGTCCCGGCGGGGGCAATCAGCCCCAGCATTTT
.	TRBV7-8	few	TRBJ2-7	13	CASSPGLGYEQYF	TGTGCCAGCAGCCCCGGTCTAGGCTACGAGCAGTACTTC
TRBD1	TRBV27	few	TRBJ1-1	14	CASSLSRTGVEAFF	TGTGCCAGCAGTTTATCCCGGACAGGGGTTGAAGCTTTCTTT
.	TRBV7-9	once	TRBJ2-5	13	CASSLQGKETQYF	TGTGCCAGCAGCTTACAGGGGAAAGAGACCCAGTACTTC
TRBD1	TRBV11-2	.	TRBJ1-2	16	CASSMGQGVYFYGYTF	TGTGCCAGCAGCATGGGACAGGGGGTCTACTTCTATGGCTACACCTTC
TRBD1	TRBV15	.	TRBJ2-7	14	CATSLPRTGPQQYF	TGTGCCACCAGTCTACCCCGGACAGGGCCTCAGCAGTACTTC
TRBD1	TRBV5-1	.	TRBJ1-1	16	CASSLPMDRENTEAFF	TGCGCCAGCAGCTTGCCTATGGACAGGGAGAACACTGAAGCTTTCTTT
.	TRBV10-3	.	TRBJ1-3	14	CAISGPASGNTIYF	TGTGCCATCAGTGGGCCAGCCTCTGGAAACACCATATATTTT
.	TRBV7-6	.	TRBJ1-1	13	CASTYYRVFEAFF	TGTGCCAGCACTTATTACAGGGTATTTGAAGCTTTCTTT
.	TRBV12-3/TRBV12-4	many	TRBJ2-3	13	CASSLKAVDTQYF	TGTGCCAGCAGTTTAAAGGCAGTAGATACGCAGTATTTT
TRBD2	TRBV25-1	.	TRBJ2-3	17	CASSALRLAGETDTQYF	TGTGCCAGCAGTGCCCTCCGACTAGCGGGGGAGACAGATACGCAGTATTTT
TRBD2	TRBV29-1	once	TRBJ2-7	13	CSVGLAGVYEQYF	TGCAGCGTTGGACTAGCGGGAGTGTACGAGCAGTACTTC
TRBD2	TRBV5-6	.	TRBJ2-1	15	CASSLGLAALWEQFF	TGTGCCAGCAGCTTGGGACTAGCGGCCCTATGGGAGCAGTTCTTC
.	TRBV19	.	TRBJ2-6	14	CASASPSGANVLTF	TGTGCCAGTGCGTCTCCCTCTGGGGCCAACGTCCTGACTTTC
.	TRBV20-1	few	TRBJ2-1	13	CSARGTRDWEQFF	TGCAGTGCTAGAGGGACAAGGGATTGGGAGCAGTTCTTC
.	TRBV29-1	.	TRBJ1-6	12	CSVAGNNSPLHF	TGCAGCGTAGCAGGGAATAATTCACCCCTCCACTTT
TRBD2	TRBV10-3	.	TRBJ2-7	14	CAITSSGSGYERYF	TGTGCCATCACCTCAAGCGGGAGTGGTTACGAGCGGTACTTC
TRBD1	TRBV12-3/TRBV12-4	.	TRBJ1-2	13	CASNADRGNGYTF	TGTGCCAGCAACGCGGACAGGGGGAATGGCTACACCTTC
TRBD1	TRBV19	.	TRBJ1-5	14	CASSIRQGGQPQHF	TGTGCCAGTAGTATTAGACAGGGGGGACAGCCCCAGCATTTT
TRBD2	TRBV29-1	.	TRBJ2-7	14	CSVDGLAGVYEQYF	TGCAGCGTTGATGGTCTAGCGGGAGTATACGAGCAGTACTTC
.	TRBV7-8	.	TRBJ1-3	16	CASSLVGTNSGNTIYF	TGTGCCAGCAGCTTAGTGGGTACTAACTCTGGAAACACCATATATTTT
.	TRBV2	.	TRBJ2-5	15	CASSDKGRGRETQYF	TGTGCCAGCAGTGATAAGGGCAGGGGTAGGGAGACCCAGTACTTC
TRBD1	TRBV20-1	.	TRBJ2-3	14	CSAHRQGRADTQYF	TGCAGTGCTCACCGACAGGGTAGGGCAGATACGCAGTATTTT
.	TRBV2	.	TRBJ2-7	12	CASTAYTYEQYF	TGTGCCAGCACGGCTTACACCTACGAGCAGTACTTC